This is a list of T cell receptor beta chains from one sample in a study of cytomegalovirus exposure and HLA in healthy donors. Profiled with immunoSEQ multiplex PCR; TCRdb holds only in-frame clones, not every one. In the table there are some 190,000 clones, around 83% of which are singletons. Sequencing was done on a sample of PBMCs. Receptors originate from a woman between 40 and 55 years old in good health and CMV-seronegative. The CDR3 runs from the conserved cysteine through the conserved F or W. A D gene is named only where the DNA matches it firmly. Size tells how often a clone was seen (once, few, many) or the class of an expanded clone, and some rows leave it out.

V	D	size	J	CDR3	DNA
TRBV7-8	-	once	TRBJ1-1	CASSRRQRNTEAFF	TGTGCCAGCAGCCGCCGACAGAGGAACACTGAAGCTTTCTTT
TRBV19	-	-	TRBJ2-1	CASSIGGMRGEQFF	TGTGCCAGTAGTATCGGGGGAATGAGAGGTGAGCAGTTCTTC
TRBV7-8	TRBD1	-	TRBJ1-2	CASSVNRGNYGYTF	TGTGCCAGCAGCGTCAACAGGGGGAACTATGGCTACACCTTC
TRBV4-3	-	-	TRBJ2-1	CASSQVPRTAYNEQFF	TGCGCCAGCAGCCAAGTCCCCAGGACAGCTTACAATGAGCAGTTCTTC
TRBV7-8	-	-	TRBJ1-2	CASSSTSAFGSLYGYTF	TGTGCCAGCAGCTCCACCTCGGCATTTGGGAGCCTCTATGGCTACACCTTC
TRBV7-9	TRBD1	-	TRBJ2-2	CASSGQQGSGELFF	TGTGCCAGCAGCGGGCAACAGGGGAGCGGGGAGCTGTTTTTT
TRBV29-1	TRBD1	few	TRBJ1-1	CSVVRPDRVGAEAFF	TGCAGCGTTGTTCGCCCAGACAGGGTAGGAGCTGAAGCTTTCTTT
TRBV5-1	-	-	TRBJ1-1	CASSADGNMNTEAFF	TGCGCCAGCAGCGCGGACGGGAACATGAACACTGAAGCTTTCTTT
TRBV29-1	-	-	TRBJ1-1	CSVEEPGKRTEAFF	TGCAGCGTTGAAGAACCTGGAAAGCGCACTGAAGCTTTCTTT
TRBV6-5	-	-	TRBJ2-5	CASSYSWQGETQYF	TGTGCCAGCAGTTACTCGTGGCAGGGAGAGACCCAGTACTTC
TRBV12-5	TRBD1	-	TRBJ2-5	CASGLAPFGTGKETQYF	TGTGCTAGTGGTTTGGCCCCATTCGGGACAGGCAAAGAGACCCAGTACTTC
TRBV27	-	-	TRBJ2-1	CASSFPGLLSYNEQFF	TGTGCCAGCAGTTTCCCCGGACTTCTCTCCTACAATGAGCAGTTCTTC
TRBV28	-	-	TRBJ1-3	CASSTSGNTIYF	TGTGCCAGCAGTACGAGTGGAAACACCATATATTTT
TRBV11-2	TRBD1	-	TRBJ2-3	CASGPGQGQDTQYF	TGTGCCAGCGGCCCGGGACAGGGGCAAGATACGCAGTATTTT
TRBV7-3	TRBD2	-	TRBJ2-1	CASSQSGTTHNEQFF	TGTGCCAGCAGTCAATCCGGGACTACCCACAATGAGCAGTTCTTC
TRBV7-2	TRBD2	once	TRBJ2-3	CASSRSGTSGSPSTDTQYF	TGTGCCAGCAGCCGATCCGGGACTAGCGGATCTCCTAGCACAGATACGCAGTATTTT
TRBV11-2	-	few	TRBJ2-3	CASSPRQTDTQYF	TGTGCCAGCAGCCCCAGACAGACAGATACGCAGTATTTT
TRBV18	-	-	TRBJ2-3	CASSPTVSTDTQYF	TGTGCCAGCTCACCAACGGTTAGCACAGATACGCAGTATTTT
TRBV19	-	-	TRBJ1-1	CASSISQGGTEAFF	TGTGCCAGTAGTATTTCCCAGGGCGGCACTGAAGCTTTCTTT
TRBV6-5	-	-	TRBJ1-1	CASGQYMNTEAFF	TGTGCCAGCGGACAGTACATGAACACTGAAGCTTTCTTT
TRBV6-5	-	-	TRBJ2-1	CASSYTGGEYNEQFF	TGTGCCAGCAGTTATACCGGGGGAGAGTACAATGAGCAGTTCTTC
TRBV2	-	-	TRBJ1-3	CASSEAPGPGNTIYF	TGTGCCAGCAGTGAAGCGCCGGGTCCCGGAAACACCATATATTTT
TRBV28	TRBD1	many	TRBJ1-2	CASSPRQGANYGYTF	TGTGCCAGCAGTCCCCGACAGGGGGCGAACTATGGCTACACCTTC
TRBV2	TRBD1	-	TRBJ2-5	CASSTPRGTGGLEQYF	TGTGCCAGCAGTACCCCTAGAGGGACAGGGGGCTTAGAGCAGTACTTC
TRBV11-3	-	-	TRBJ2-1	CASSLVSEQFF	TGTGCCAGCAGCTTAGTCTCCGAGCAGTTCTTC
TRBV14	TRBD1	-	TRBJ1-1	CASSQDDRGRGAFF	TGTGCCAGCAGCCAAGATGACAGGGGGCGCGGGGCTTTCTTT
TRBV12-5	-	-	TRBJ2-7	CASGLQGSSEQYF	TGTGCTAGTGGTTTGCAGGGGTCCTCCGAGCAGTACTTC
TRBV5-5	-	-	TRBJ1-1	CASSLTNTEAFF	TGTGCCAGCAGCCTAACTAACACTGAAGCTTTCTTT
TRBV7-9	-	once	TRBJ1-2	CASSLDARFYGYTF	TGTGCCAGCAGCTTAGACGCCAGATTCTATGGCTACACCTTC